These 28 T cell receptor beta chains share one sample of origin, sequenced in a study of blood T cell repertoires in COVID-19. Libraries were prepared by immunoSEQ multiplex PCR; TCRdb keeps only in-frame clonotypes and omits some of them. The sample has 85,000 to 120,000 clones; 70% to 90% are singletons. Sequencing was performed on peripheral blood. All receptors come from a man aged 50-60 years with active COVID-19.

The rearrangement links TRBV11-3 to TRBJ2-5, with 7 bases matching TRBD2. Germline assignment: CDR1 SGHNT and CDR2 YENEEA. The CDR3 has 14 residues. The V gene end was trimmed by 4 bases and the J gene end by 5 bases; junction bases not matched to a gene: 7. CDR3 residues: CASSSGRGVETQYF. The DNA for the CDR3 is TGTGCCAGCAGCTCGGGGAGGGGTGTGGAGACCCAGTACTTC.

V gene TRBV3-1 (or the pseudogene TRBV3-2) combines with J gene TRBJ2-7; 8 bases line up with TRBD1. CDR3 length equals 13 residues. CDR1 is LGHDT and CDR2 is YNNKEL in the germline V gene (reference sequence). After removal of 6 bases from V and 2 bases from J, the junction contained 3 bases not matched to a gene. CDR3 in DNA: TGTGCCAGCAGGGCGACAGGGGCCTACGAGCAGTACTTC. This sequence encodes CASRATGAYEQYF.

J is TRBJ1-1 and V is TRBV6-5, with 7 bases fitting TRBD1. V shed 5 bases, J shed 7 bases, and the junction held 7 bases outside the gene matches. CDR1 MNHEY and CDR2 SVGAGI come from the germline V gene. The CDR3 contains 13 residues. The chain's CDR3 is CASSTTGAGEAFF. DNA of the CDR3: TGTGCCAGCAGTACAACAGGGGCTGGTGAAGCTTTCTTT.

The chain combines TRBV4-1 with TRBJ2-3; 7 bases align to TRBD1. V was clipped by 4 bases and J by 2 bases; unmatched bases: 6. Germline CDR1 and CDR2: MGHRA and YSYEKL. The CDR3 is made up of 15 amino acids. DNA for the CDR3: TGCGCCAGCAGCCCTATGGGACAGTCCACAGATACGCAGTATTTT. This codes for CASSPMGQSTDTQYF.

The CDR3 protein is CASIPSNTPNEQFF. CDR3 DNA: TGTGCCAGCATACCCTCCAACACCCCGAATGAGCAGTTCTTC. The V gene is TRBV28, the J gene TRBJ2-1; no definite D call. Germline V gene data show CDR1 as MDHEN and CDR2 as SYDVKM. V was clipped by 7 bases and J by 7 bases, with 17 bases between them. This CDR3 contains 14 residues.

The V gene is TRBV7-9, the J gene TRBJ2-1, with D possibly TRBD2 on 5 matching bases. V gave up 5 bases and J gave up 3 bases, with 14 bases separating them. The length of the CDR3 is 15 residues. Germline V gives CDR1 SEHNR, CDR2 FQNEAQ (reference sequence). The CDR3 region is CASSDGKGLYNEQFF. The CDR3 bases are TGTGCCAGCAGCGACGGGAAGGGCCTCTACAATGAGCAGTTCTTC.

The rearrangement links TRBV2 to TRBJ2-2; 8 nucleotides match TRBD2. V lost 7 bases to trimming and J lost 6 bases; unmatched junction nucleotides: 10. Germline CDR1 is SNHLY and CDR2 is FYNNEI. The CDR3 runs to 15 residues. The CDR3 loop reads CASTPIAGRAGELFF. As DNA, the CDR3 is TGTGCCAGCACACCAATAGCGGGGCGGGCCGGGGAGCTGTTTTTT.

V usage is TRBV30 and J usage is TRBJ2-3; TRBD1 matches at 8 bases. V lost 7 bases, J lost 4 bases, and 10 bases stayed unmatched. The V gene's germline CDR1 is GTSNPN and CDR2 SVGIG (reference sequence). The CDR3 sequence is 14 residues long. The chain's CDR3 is CASRTGWSSDTQYF. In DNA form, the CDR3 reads TGTGCCTCAAGGACAGGGTGGAGTTCAGATACGCAGTATTTT.

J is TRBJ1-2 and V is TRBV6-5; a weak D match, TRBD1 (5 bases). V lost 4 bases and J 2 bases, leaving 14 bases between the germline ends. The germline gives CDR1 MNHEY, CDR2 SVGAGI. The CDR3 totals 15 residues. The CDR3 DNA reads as TGTGCCAGCAGTTGGAGCGGGACGGGGAACTATGGCTACACCTTC. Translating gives CASSWSGTGNYGYTF.

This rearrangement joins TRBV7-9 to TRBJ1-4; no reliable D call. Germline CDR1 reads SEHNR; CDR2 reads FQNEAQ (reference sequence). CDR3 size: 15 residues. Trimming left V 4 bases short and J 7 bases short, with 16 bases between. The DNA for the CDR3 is TGTGCCAGCAGCTCCCTAGCCTTCGGGGTTGAAAAACTGTTTTTT. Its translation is CASSSLAFGVEKLFF.

The CDR3 coding sequence is TGTGCCAGCAAGAGGGGGATCAGCAATCAGCCCCAGCATTTT. Translation gives CASKRGISNQPQHF. The J gene is TRBJ1-5, the V gene TRBV2, with TRBD1 as a possible D gene (6 bases). Trimming left V 7 bases short and J 1 base short, with 11 bases between. The CDR3 runs 14 residues. Germline V gene lookup returns CDR1 SNHLY and CDR2 FYNNEI.

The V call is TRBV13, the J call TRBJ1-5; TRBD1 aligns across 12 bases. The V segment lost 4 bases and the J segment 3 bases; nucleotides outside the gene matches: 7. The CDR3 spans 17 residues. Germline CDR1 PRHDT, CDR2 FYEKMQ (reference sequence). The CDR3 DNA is TGTGCCAGCAGCTCGACTGGGACAGGGGGCTACAATCAGCCCCAGCATTTT. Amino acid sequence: CASSSTGTGGYNQPQHF.

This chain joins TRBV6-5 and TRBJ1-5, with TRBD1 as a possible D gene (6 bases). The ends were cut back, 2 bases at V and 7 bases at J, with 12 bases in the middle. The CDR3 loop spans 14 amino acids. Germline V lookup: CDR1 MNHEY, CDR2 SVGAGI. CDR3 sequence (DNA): TGTGCCAGCAGTTACGGGGGCAAAGGCCAGCCCCAGCATTTT. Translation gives CASSYGGKGQPQHF.

The CDR3 coding sequence is TGTGCCAGCAGCCCGCTTCCGCGCTCTGGAAACACCATATATTTT. Translated: CASSPLPRSGNTIYF. The chain carries TRBV7-9 and TRBJ1-3; D unresolved. The V gene's germline CDR1 is SEHNR and CDR2 FQNEAQ (reference sequence). V lost 5 bases and J lost 0, with 11 bases in between. The CDR3 spans 15 residues.

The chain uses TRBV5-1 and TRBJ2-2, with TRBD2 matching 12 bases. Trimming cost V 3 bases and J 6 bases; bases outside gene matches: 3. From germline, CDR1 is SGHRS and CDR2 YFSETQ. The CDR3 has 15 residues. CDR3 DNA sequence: TGCGCCAGCAGCTCCGGACTAGCGGGGCCCGGGGAGCTGTTTTTT. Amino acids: CASSSGLAGPGELFF.

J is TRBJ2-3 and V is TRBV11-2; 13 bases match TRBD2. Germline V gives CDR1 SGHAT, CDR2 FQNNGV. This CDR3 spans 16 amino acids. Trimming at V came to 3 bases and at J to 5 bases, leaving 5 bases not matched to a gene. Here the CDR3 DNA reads TGTGCCAGCAGCTTCCAACTAGCGGGGGGGCAAGATACGCAGTATTTT. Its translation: CASSFQLAGGQDTQYF.

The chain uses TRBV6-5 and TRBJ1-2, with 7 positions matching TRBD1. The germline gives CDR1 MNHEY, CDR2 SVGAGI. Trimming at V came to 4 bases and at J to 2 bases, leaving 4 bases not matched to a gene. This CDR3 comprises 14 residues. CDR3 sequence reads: CASSSRGGNYGYTF. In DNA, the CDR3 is TGTGCCAGCAGTTCCAGAGGGGGCAACTATGGCTACACCTTC.

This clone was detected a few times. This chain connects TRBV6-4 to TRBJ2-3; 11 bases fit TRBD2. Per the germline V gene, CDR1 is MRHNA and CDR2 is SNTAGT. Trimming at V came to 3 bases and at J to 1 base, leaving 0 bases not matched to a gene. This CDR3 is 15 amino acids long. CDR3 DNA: TGTGCCAGCAGTGAGACTAGCGGGGGCACAGATACGCAGTATTTT. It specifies CASSETSGGTDTQYF.

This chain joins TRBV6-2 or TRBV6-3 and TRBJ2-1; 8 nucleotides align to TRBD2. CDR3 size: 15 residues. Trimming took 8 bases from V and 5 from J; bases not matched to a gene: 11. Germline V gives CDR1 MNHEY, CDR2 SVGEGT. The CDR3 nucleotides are TGTGCCAGCGGCCCCTCAGCGGGGGTCAACAATGAGCAGTTCTTC. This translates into CASGPSAGVNNEQFF.

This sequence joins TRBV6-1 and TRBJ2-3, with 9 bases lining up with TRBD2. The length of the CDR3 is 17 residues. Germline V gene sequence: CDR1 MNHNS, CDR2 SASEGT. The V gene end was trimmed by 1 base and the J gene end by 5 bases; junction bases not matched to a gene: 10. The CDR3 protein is CASSEVWGGGARDTQYF. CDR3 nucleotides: TGTGCCAGCAGTGAAGTTTGGGGCGGGGGGGCCCGAGATACGCAGTATTTT.

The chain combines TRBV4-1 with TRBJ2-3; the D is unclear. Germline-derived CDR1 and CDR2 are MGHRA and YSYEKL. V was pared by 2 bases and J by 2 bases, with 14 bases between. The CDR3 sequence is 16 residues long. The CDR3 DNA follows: TGCGCCAGCAGCCAAACCCTGATTGCAGACACAGATACGCAGTATTTT. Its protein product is CASSQTLIADTDTQYF.

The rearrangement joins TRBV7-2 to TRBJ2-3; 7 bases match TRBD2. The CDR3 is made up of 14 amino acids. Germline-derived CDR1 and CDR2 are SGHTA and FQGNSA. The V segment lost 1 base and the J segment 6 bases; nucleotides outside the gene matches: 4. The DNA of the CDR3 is TGTGCCAGCAGCTTAGTCGGGGGGACCGATACGCAGTATTTT. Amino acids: CASSLVGGTDTQYF.

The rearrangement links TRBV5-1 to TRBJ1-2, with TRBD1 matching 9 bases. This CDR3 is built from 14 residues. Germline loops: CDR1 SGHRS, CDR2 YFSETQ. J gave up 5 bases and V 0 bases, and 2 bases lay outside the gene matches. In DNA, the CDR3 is TGCGCCAGCAGCTTGGTAGGACAGGGGTATGGCTACACCTTC. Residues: CASSLVGQGYGYTF.

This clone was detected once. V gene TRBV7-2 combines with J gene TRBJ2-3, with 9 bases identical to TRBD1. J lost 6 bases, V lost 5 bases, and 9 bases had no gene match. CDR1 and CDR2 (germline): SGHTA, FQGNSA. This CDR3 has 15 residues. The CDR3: CASSASRDRDDTQYF. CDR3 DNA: TGTGCCAGCAGCGCCTCCCGGGACAGGGATGATACGCAGTATTTT.

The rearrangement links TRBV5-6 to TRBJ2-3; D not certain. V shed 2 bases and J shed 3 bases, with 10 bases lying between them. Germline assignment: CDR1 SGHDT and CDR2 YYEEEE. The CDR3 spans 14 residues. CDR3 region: CASSFPTGTDTQYF. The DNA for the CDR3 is TGTGCCAGCAGCTTCCCGACGGGTACAGATACGCAGTATTTT.

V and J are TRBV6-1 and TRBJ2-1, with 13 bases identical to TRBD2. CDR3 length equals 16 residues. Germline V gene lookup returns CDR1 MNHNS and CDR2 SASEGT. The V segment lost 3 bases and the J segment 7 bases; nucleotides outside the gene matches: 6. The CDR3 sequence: CASSERLAGGQNEQFF. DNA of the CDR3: TGTGCCAGCAGTGAGAGACTAGCGGGGGGCCAAAATGAGCAGTTCTTC.

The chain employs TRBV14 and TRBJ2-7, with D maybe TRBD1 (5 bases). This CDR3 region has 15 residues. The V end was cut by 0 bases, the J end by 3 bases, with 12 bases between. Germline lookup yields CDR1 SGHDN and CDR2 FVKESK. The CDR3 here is CASSQDTIRGYEQYF. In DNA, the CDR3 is TGTGCCAGCAGCCAAGATACAATTAGGGGCTACGAGCAGTACTTC.

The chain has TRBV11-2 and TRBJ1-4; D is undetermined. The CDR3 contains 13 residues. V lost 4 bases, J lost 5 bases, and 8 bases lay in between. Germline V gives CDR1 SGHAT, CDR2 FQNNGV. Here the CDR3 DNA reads TGTGCCAGCAGCTCACAGCTAAATGAAAAACTGTTTTTT. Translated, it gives CASSSQLNEKLFF.